The 20 T cell receptor beta chains below were found in one sample sequenced in a study of Tregs in tolerant kidney transplant recipients. Clones were read by immunoSEQ multiplex PCR, and TCRdb kept only the in-frame ones, dropping some. Of under 300,000 clones detected, about 80% appear once; the ten largest clones hold around 0.68%. What was sequenced was CD4+ T cells from blood. These receptors came from a human donor in good health.

The chain combines TRBV25-1 with TRBJ2-6; D gene unclear. V was cut by 4 bases and J by 0 bases, with 7 bases left in between. The CDR3 contains 15 residues. Germline CDR1 reads MGHDK; CDR2 reads SYGVNS. The CDR3 here is CASSGRSSGANVLTF. CDR3 sequence (DNA): TGTGCCAGCAGTGGAAGGAGCTCTGGGGCCAACGTCCTGACTTTC.

The rearrangement uses TRBV6-4 and TRBJ1-1, with 8 bases identical to TRBD1. V dropped 6 bases and J dropped 4; count of bases not matched to a gene: 10. Germline V CDR1 and CDR2: MRHNA, SNTAGT. The CDR3 totals 15 residues. The CDR3 sequence is CASSRGGTGSTEAFF. The CDR3 nucleotides are TGTGCCAGCAGCCGGGGGGGGACAGGCAGCACTGAAGCTTTCTTT.

The gene calls are TRBV14 and TRBJ1-6; D gene unclear. V was clipped by 0 bases and J by 0 bases, with 6 bases between them. This CDR3 region has 16 residues. The germline gives CDR1 SGHDN, CDR2 FVKESK. The CDR3 DNA is TGTGCCAGCAGCCAAGATCGGGGCTCCTATAATTCACCCCTCCACTTT. Translation: CASSQDRGSYNSPLHF.

The rearrangement uses TRBV18 and TRBJ1-1, with D perhaps TRBD1 (5 bases). The CDR3 covers 13 residues. V lost 2 bases and J 3 bases, leaving 7 bases between the germline ends. The V gene's germline CDR1 is KGHSH and CDR2 LQKENI. The CDR3 here is CASSPGADTEAFF. The CDR3 DNA reads as TGTGCCAGCTCACCAGGGGCCGACACTGAAGCTTTCTTT.

As regards this clone: A junction end diverges from the germline sequence, so it may reflect a read error. The rearrangement uses TRBV7-7 and TRBJ1-6, with 10 bases matching TRBD1. From germline, CDR1 is SSHAT and CDR2 FNYEAQ (reference sequence). The CDR3 is 15 residues long. CDR3 in amino acids: CASSLGGQGNSPLHF. The DNA for the CDR3 is TGTGCTAGCAGCTTAGGGGGACAGGGGAATTCACCCCTCCACTTT.

For the CDR3, the DNA is TGCAGTGCCAGTTCGGACTATGGCTACACCTTC. The encoded protein is CSASSDYGYTF. The J gene is TRBJ1-2, the V gene TRBV20-1; D unclear. The CDR3 loop spans 11 amino acids. Trimming pared 6 bases from V and 3 bases from J, leaving 8 bases between. In germline, CDR1 is DFQATT, CDR2 SNEGSKA (reference sequence).

This clone was detected only a few times. The CDR3 DNA follows: TGCGCCAGCAGCCTAGTGCTCACCTCCTACGAGCAGTACTTC. Translated, it gives CASSLVLTSYEQYF. The chain links TRBV4-1 to TRBJ2-7; D unresolved. The germline V and J ends were trimmed by 4 bases and 0 bases, with 10 bases remaining between them. Germline assignment: CDR1 MGHRA and CDR2 YSYEKL. CDR3 length equals 14 residues.

The chain has TRBV5-4 and TRBJ1-1, with TRBD1 identical over 8 bases. The junction had 5 bases not matched to a gene; V was cut back by 0 bases and J by 4 bases. From germline, CDR1 is SGHNT and CDR2 YYREEE (reference sequence). CDR3 length: 15 residues. The CDR3 reads CASSLDFDRGTEAFF. DNA for the CDR3: TGTGCCAGCAGCTTGGATTTCGACAGGGGCACTGAAGCTTTCTTT. Combining the CDR3 with reference TRBV5-4 and TRBJ1-1 gives the whole variable domain ETGVTQSPTHLIKTRGQQVTLRCSSQSGHNTVSWYQQALGQGPQFIFQYYREEENGRGNFPPRFSGLQFPNYSSELNVNALELDDSALYLCASSLDFDRGTEAFFGQGTRLTVV.

The rearrangement joins TRBV11-3 to TRBJ2-2; TRBD1 matches at 9 bases. The CDR3 is 15 residues long. Germline CDR1 reads SGHNT; CDR2 reads YENEEA. V gave up 5 bases and J gave up 4 bases; unmatched junction bases: 5. As DNA, the CDR3 is TGTGCCAGCAGCCGGAACAGGGGGCCCACCGGGGAGCTGTTTTTT. It yields the protein CASSRNRGPTGELFF. The full variable domain, its missing parts supplied by reference TRBV11-3 and TRBJ2-2, is EAGVVQSPRYKIIEKKQPVAFWCNPISGHNTLYWYLQNLGQGPELLIRYENEEAVDDSQLPKDRFSAERLKGVDSTLKIQPAELGDSAVYLCASSRNRGPTGELFFGEGSRLTVL.

This clone has just a few counts. J is TRBJ1-5 and V is TRBV19; tentatively, D is TRBD1 (5 bases). V lost 2 bases and J 2 bases, leaving 13 bases between the germline ends. Germline CDR1 is LNHDA and CDR2 is SQIVND (reference sequence). The CDR3 is 16 amino acids. This CDR3 is CASSILQGNGNQPQHF. CDR3 in DNA: TGTGCCAGTAGTATACTCCAGGGAAATGGCAATCAGCCCCAGCATTTT.

This clone has just one count. The chain employs TRBV5-1 and TRBJ2-3; possibly TRBD2 for D (6 bases). With 3 bases removed from V and 4 bases from J, the gap between germline ends came to 18 bases. The CDR3 consists of 16 residues. Per the germline V gene, CDR1 is SGHRS and CDR2 is YFSETQ. CDR3 residues: CASSSGGIASADTQYF. CDR3 DNA: TGCGCCAGCAGCTCGGGCGGGATAGCGTCTGCAGATACGCAGTATTTT.

V and J are TRBV7-9 and TRBJ1-2; 11 bases are shared with TRBD1. CDR3 length: 15 amino acids. Germline CDR1 and CDR2: SEHNR and FQNEAQ (reference sequence). V trimming: 3 bases; J trimming: 8 bases; junction bases outside the gene matches: 8. CDR3 in amino acids: CASSFTGTGGLGYTF. The CDR3 DNA sequence: TGTGCCAGCAGCTTCACCGGGACAGGGGGTTTGGGCTACACCTTC.

The chain carries TRBV7-2 and TRBJ1-1; TRBD1 is a possible D gene (6 bases). Per the germline V gene, CDR1 is SGHTA and CDR2 is FQGNSA. V lost 5 bases to trimming and J lost 5 bases, with 18 bases between them. The CDR3 sequence is 15 residues long. The CDR3 DNA reads TGTGCCAGCAGCCCAGGCAGGGGAGTGGAGACTGAAGCTTTCTTT. Translated: CASSPGRGVETEAFF.

For this clone: Within the sample, other DNA sequences also encode this same CDR3. This rearrangement joins TRBV18 to TRBJ2-2; D gene ambiguous. The V and J ends lost 1 base and 4 bases respectively, with 4 bases between them. Germline V CDR1 and CDR2: KGHSH, LQKENI. The CDR3 contains 13 residues. CDR3 nucleotides: TGTGCCAGCTCACCACGTGGCACCGGGGAGCTGTTTTTT. Protein product: CASSPRGTGELFF.

CDR3 protein: CASSETGGLGQQYF. The CDR3, as DNA: TGTGCCAGCAGTGAGACAGGGGGCCTAGGCCAGCAGTACTTC. This chain connects TRBV7-3 to TRBJ2-7; the match to TRBD1 covers 10 bases. CDR1 SGHTA and CDR2 FQGTGA come from the germline V gene. The J segment lost 8 bases and the V segment lost 6 bases, leaving 10 bases of the junction unmatched. This CDR3 comprises 14 residues.

The rearrangement uses TRBV20-1 and TRBJ2-7; D not certain. CDR1 DFQATT and CDR2 SNEGSKA come from the germline V gene (reference sequence). The CDR3 runs 11 residues. V was shortened by 3 bases and J by 6 bases, with 9 bases between the two germline ends. The CDR3 DNA is TGCAGTGCTAGTCTGGTTCGCGAGCAGTACTTC. Translation: CSASLVREQYF.

In this sample, this clone turned up once. This chain joins TRBV12-5 and TRBJ2-1, with TRBD2 matching 13 bases. V lost 6 bases and J lost 6; bases outside the gene matches: 5. The germline gives CDR1 LGHNT, CDR2 FRNRAP. This CDR3 is built from 15 residues. The CDR3 DNA reads TGTGCTAGTGGCCCCGGGACTAGCGGGATCAATGAGCAGTTCTTC. Its translation is CASGPGTSGINEQFF.

This sequence joins TRBV18 and TRBJ2-7; D may be TRBD1 (8 bases). Germline V CDR1 and CDR2: KGHSH, LQKENI. This CDR3 spans 14 amino acids. V was trimmed by 3 bases and J by 4 bases, leaving 13 bases between them. The CDR3 DNA follows: TGTGCCAGCTCACCCACAGGGGGGGGTTACGAGCAGTACTTC. It encodes CASSPTGGGYEQYF.

This clone was counted only a few times. J is TRBJ2-7 and V is TRBV5-8; 14 bases match TRBD2. The junction had 7 bases not matched to a gene; V was cut back by 6 bases and J by 8 bases. The CDR3 loop spans 14 amino acids. Germline-derived CDR1 and CDR2 are SGHTS and YDEGEE. CDR3 DNA: TGTGCCAGCACCCTCAGGACTAGCGGGAGGAAGCAGTACTTC. This gives the protein CASTLRTSGRKQYF.

V gene TRBV11-2 combines with J gene TRBJ2-7, with TRBD2 identical over 12 bases. Germline assignment: CDR1 SGHAT and CDR2 FQNNGV. V was pared by 5 bases and J by 4 bases, with 9 bases of the junction left unmatched. CDR3 size: 16 residues. The CDR3 DNA is TGTGCCAGCAGCCCTTCTAGCGGGAGGGCCCCTTACGAGCAGTACTTC. Encoded protein: CASSPSSGRAPYEQYF.